This T cell receptor beta chain was recorded in a study of blood T cell repertoires in COVID-19. Study-level background: Both acute and convalescent COVID-19 samples were obtained from the United States, Italy and Spain.

Sequencing was performed with immunoSEQ multiplex PCR; in TCRdb, only in-frame clones are kept and a portion is missing. The table has 140,000 to 150,000 clones, roughly 90% seen once. This clone was seen a handful of times. The V and J ends lost 2 bases and 9 bases respectively, with 9 bases between them. This CDR3 spans 12 amino acids. Germline V gives CDR1 SGHVS, CDR2 FNYEAQ. The chain joins TRBV7-6 to TRBJ2-3; D unresolved. Sequencing used peripheral blood. The origin of this receptor is a woman in her forties or fifties with acute or convalescent COVID-19. CDR3 sequence: CASSLSRRTQYF. The CDR3 DNA reads TGTGCCAGCAGCTTATCCCGGCGGACGCAGTATTTT.